This TCR beta chain originates from a study of T cell repertoires in cytomegalovirus infection. From the reads, TCRdb called clonotypes with MiXCR, one entry per CDR3 protein. This table has about 160,000 distinct CDR3 sequences, roughly 18% appearing once. Germline-derived CDR1 and CDR2 are MNHEY and SVGEGT. The CDR3 totals 16 residues. The V gene end was trimmed by 7 bases and the J gene end by 5 bases; junction bases not matched to a gene: 11. This clonotype was counted ten times or more. The J gene is TRBJ2-2, the V gene TRBV6-2 or TRBV6-3, with TRBD2 matching 9 bases. The sequenced material came from CD8+ T cells from PBMCs. The source of this sequence is a human donor in good health (CMV status not recorded). Some clones in this sample may be carry-over from other donors' samples. The CDR3: CASKTAAGGDTGELFF. Written as DNA, the CDR3 is TGTGCCAGCAAAACCGCAGCGGGAGGAGATACCGGGGAGCTGTTTTTT.